Listed here are 30 T cell receptor beta chains from one sample, sequenced in a study of cytomegalovirus exposure and HLA in healthy donors. Generated by immunoSEQ multiplex PCR, the TCRdb table keeps only in-frame clones and is missing some. Of 150,000 or so clones in the sample, about 86% are singletons; the top ten hold 2% to 2.5%. Sequenced input: PBMCs. The receptors come from a human donor in good health.

The chain links TRBV5-1 to TRBJ2-7; D not resolved. This CDR3 comprises 13 residues. Germline-derived CDR1 and CDR2 are SGHRS and YFSETQ. The V end was cut by 7 bases, the J end by 6 bases, with 17 bases between. Written as DNA, the CDR3 is TGCGCCAGCTCAAAAGGAGTTTCCAGCGAGCAGTACTTC. Its translation: CASSKGVSSEQYF.

The J gene is TRBJ1-1, the V gene TRBV25-1; 7 bases line up with TRBD1. The CDR3 runs 15 residues. CDR1 is MGHDK and CDR2 is SYGVNS in the germline V gene. With 4 bases clipped from V and 3 bases from J, the junction kept 8 bases outside the gene matches. The CDR3 region is CASSANRDRDTEAFF. The CDR3 DNA sequence: TGTGCCAGCAGTGCCAACCGCGACAGGGACACTGAAGCTTTCTTT.

The chain joins TRBV28 to TRBJ2-7, with 9 bases lining up with TRBD1. CDR3 length: 13 amino acids. Germline lookup yields CDR1 MDHEN and CDR2 SYDVKM. J gave up 2 bases and V 7 bases, and 3 bases lay outside the gene matches. The CDR3 DNA is TGTGCCAGCAAGGGACAGGGTCCCTACGAGCAGTACTTC. Encoded protein: CASKGQGPYEQYF.

V usage is TRBV7-9 and J usage is TRBJ1-1, with D perhaps matching TRBD1 (6 bases). Germline V gives CDR1 SEHNR, CDR2 FQNEAQ (reference sequence). V was clipped by 11 bases and J by 1 base, with 23 bases between them. The CDR3 has 16 residues. DNA of the CDR3: TGTGCCGCCTCCCCAGGGGCGATAATAGGGAACACTGAAGCTTTCTTT. This gives the protein CAASPGAIIGNTEAFF.

The chain combines TRBV5-8 with TRBJ2-3, with TRBD2 matching over 13 bases. The germline gives CDR1 SGHTS, CDR2 YDEGEE. With V trimmed by 0 bases and J by 3 bases, 10 bases remained unmatched. CDR3 length: 19 amino acids. CDR3 residues: CASSLGLAGGSSLTDTQYF. The DNA of the CDR3 is TGTGCCAGCAGCTTGGGACTAGCGGGGGGATCATCACTGACAGATACGCAGTATTTT.

The chain links TRBV27 to TRBJ1-2; 8 nucleotides line up with TRBD1. Germline trimming cut 3 bases from V and 5 bases from J; bases unmatched to any gene: 17. Germline loops: CDR1 MNHEY, CDR2 SMNVEV (reference sequence). The CDR3 contains 18 residues. The DNA for the CDR3 is TGTGCCAGCAGTTTGAGGAACGGTGCGGACAGGGTCAGTTATGGCTACACCTTC. Translated, it gives CASSLRNGADRVSYGYTF.

The V gene is TRBV28, the J gene TRBJ2-3, with TRBD2 matching 12 bases. Germline V CDR1 and CDR2: MDHEN, SYDVKM. J was trimmed by 4 bases and V by 10 bases; bases with no gene match: 12. This CDR3 has 16 amino acids. The DNA for the CDR3 is TGTGCCACCGTACCACCTCTAGCGGGAGGGCCAGATACGCAGTATTTT. Its protein is CATVPPLAGGPDTQYF.

The gene calls are TRBV9 and TRBJ2-1; 9 bases fit TRBD1. Germline-derived CDR1 and CDR2 are SGDLS and YYNGEE. Germline trimming cut 5 bases from V and 6 bases from J; bases unmatched to any gene: 9. This CDR3 is built from 15 residues. CDR3 in amino acids: CASSLMTGGSNEQFF. The CDR3 DNA sequence: TGTGCCAGCAGTCTAATGACAGGGGGTAGCAATGAGCAGTTCTTC. The whole variable domain, remainder taken from reference TRBV9 and TRBJ2-1, is DSGVTQTPKHLITATGQRVTLRCSPRSGDLSVYWYQQSLDQGLQFLIQYYNGEERAKGNILERFSAQQFPDLHSELNLSSLELGDSALYFCASSLMTGGSNEQFFGPGTRLTVL.

The chain employs TRBV9 and TRBJ1-2, with a tentative D call TRBD1 (6 bases). This CDR3 region has 15 residues. Germline V gene sequence: CDR1 SGDLS, CDR2 YYNGEE. V gave up 4 bases and J gave up 4 bases, with 17 bases separating them. The CDR3 DNA is TGTGCCAGCAGCACAGGGTGGGGGGGCGGCTATGGCTACACCTTC. This sequence encodes CASSTGWGGGYGYTF.

This chain links TRBV2 with TRBJ2-3; D may be TRBD1 (5 bases). Between the trimmed V and J ends, which lost 6 bases and 0 bases, there was a span of 13 bases. The CDR3 is made up of 15 amino acids. Germline-derived CDR1 and CDR2 are SNHLY and FYNNEI. The CDR3 coding sequence is TGTGCCAGCAGGGGGCGGTCGTCTAGCACAGATACGCAGTATTTT. Residues: CASRGRSSSTDTQYF.

This rearrangement joins TRBV9 to TRBJ2-1; D might be TRBD2 (6 bases). Germline CDR1 and CDR2: SGDLS and YYNGEE. With 3 bases removed from V and 3 bases from J, the gap between germline ends came to 13 bases. This CDR3 has 15 amino acids. CDR3 region: CASSEGLELYNEQFF. The DNA of the CDR3 is TGTGCCAGCAGCGAGGGACTCGAACTCTACAATGAGCAGTTCTTC.

CDR3 bases: TGTGCCAGCAGCGGGCGGGGGATTACATTACCGAACACCGGGGAGCTGTTTTTT. Translation: CASSGRGITLPNTGELFF. The chain recombines TRBV9 with TRBJ2-2, with 7 bases identical to TRBD2. The CDR3 contains 18 residues. The ends lost 3 bases at V and 0 bases at J; junction bases unmatched: 11. Germline lookup yields CDR1 SGDLS and CDR2 YYNGEE.

In DNA, the CDR3 is TGTGCCATCAGTGACATCAGGGGGCACGTATACGAGCAGTACTTC. The encoded protein is CAISDIRGHVYEQYF. The chain employs TRBV10-3 and TRBJ2-7; 8 bases align to TRBD1. The germline V gene has CDR1 ENHRY and CDR2 SYGVKD. This CDR3 region has 15 residues. The ends lost 3 bases at V and 4 bases at J; junction bases unmatched: 8.

The chain links TRBV27 to TRBJ2-1; 10 positions match TRBD2. The germline gives CDR1 MNHEY, CDR2 SMNVEV (reference sequence). V trimming: 7 bases; J trimming: 6 bases; junction bases outside the gene matches: 12. The CDR3 runs 16 residues. This chain's CDR3 is CASTSGVAGGRNEQFF. For the CDR3, the DNA is TGTGCCAGCACCTCTGGTGTAGCGGGAGGACGCAATGAGCAGTTCTTC.

This chain connects TRBV5-6 to TRBJ2-7; TRBD2 matches at 8 bases. The trim removed 3 bases at V and 3 bases at J, leaving 5 bases unmatched. The CDR3 length is 14 residues. Germline V lookup: CDR1 SGHDT, CDR2 YYEEEE. CDR3: CASSSGLESYEQYF. In nucleotides, the CDR3 is TGTGCCAGCAGCTCGGGACTAGAAAGCTACGAGCAGTACTTC.

V is TRBV7-2 and J is TRBJ2-7; D ambiguous. The CDR3 consists of 14 residues. V was cut by 3 bases and J by 2 bases, with 11 bases left in between. Germline lookup yields CDR1 SGHTA and CDR2 FQGNSA. The CDR3, as DNA: TGTGCCAGCAGCTTTCGGTCTTTAGCCTACGAGCAGTACTTC. This translates into CASSFRSLAYEQYF.

This chain joins TRBV5-1 and TRBJ1-1; possibly TRBD1 for D (6 bases). The CDR3 extends over 12 amino acids. Trimming removed 1 base at V and 7 bases at J, with 8 bases between. Germline CDR1 reads SGHRS; CDR2 reads YFSETQ. CDR3 loop: CASSLSGDEAFF. CDR3 coding DNA: TGCGCCAGCAGCTTGTCAGGGGATGAAGCTTTCTTT.

V usage is TRBV5-6 and J usage is TRBJ2-7; 8 nucleotides line up with TRBD1. Trimming cost V 2 bases and J 7 bases; bases outside gene matches: 8. Germline CDR1 SGHDT, CDR2 YYEEEE. CDR3 length equals 14 residues. CDR3 nucleotides: TGTGCCAGCAGCTTACCGCAGGGGGCGGGAGAGCAGTACTTC. Protein: CASSLPQGAGEQYF.

The chain employs TRBV6-5 and TRBJ2-7; 8 nucleotides agree with TRBD2. The trim removed 5 bases at V and 7 bases at J, leaving 10 bases unmatched. The CDR3 covers 14 residues. Germline CDR1 is MNHEY and CDR2 is SVGAGI. CDR3 in amino acids: CASSPGTSLREQYF. CDR3 DNA sequence: TGTGCCAGCAGTCCCGGGACTAGTCTTCGTGAGCAGTACTTC.

The rearrangement joins TRBV27 to TRBJ2-5; D might be TRBD1 (7 bases). The length of the CDR3 is 14 residues. V was cut by 2 bases and J by 6 bases, with 13 bases left in between. From germline, CDR1 is MNHEY and CDR2 SMNVEV (reference sequence). This CDR3 reads CASSLSRGEKTQYF. In DNA, the CDR3 is TGTGCCAGCAGTTTAAGCAGGGGGGAAAAGACCCAGTACTTC.

The J gene is TRBJ2-3, the V gene TRBV2; the D is unclear. The CDR3 covers 12 residues. CDR1 and CDR2 from the germline V gene are SNHLY and FYNNEI. Trimming took off 6 bases at V and 2 bases at J, with 6 bases between the two ends. CDR3 nucleotide sequence: TGTGCCAGCAGGCGGATCACAGATACGCAGTATTTT. Its protein product is CASRRITDTQYF.

This chain uses TRBV11-2 with TRBJ2-7; 7 bases fit TRBD1. Trimming cost V 5 bases and J 0 bases; bases outside gene matches: 13. Germline loops: CDR1 SGHAT, CDR2 FQNNGV. The CDR3 has 17 amino acids. In DNA, the CDR3 is TGTGCCAGCAGCCCATTAAACAGGGGCCGGAGCTCCTACGAGCAGTACTTC. Its translation: CASSPLNRGRSSYEQYF.

The rearrangement uses TRBV5-6 and TRBJ2-3; 11 bases are a match to TRBD2. CDR1 SGHDT and CDR2 YYEEEE come from the germline V gene. The CDR3 consists of 15 residues. The V and J ends lost 7 bases and 4 bases, in that order; junction bases with no gene match: 8. CDR3 sequence (DNA): TGTGCCAGCGGGACTCTAGCGGGGGGTGCAGATACGCAGTATTTT. It encodes CASGTLAGGADTQYF.

CDR3 sequence: CASSVGGYSYNEQFF. The CDR3 coding sequence is TGTGCCAGCAGCGTAGGGGGCTACTCCTACAATGAGCAGTTCTTC. This chain uses TRBV9 with TRBJ2-1; weak D call: TRBD1 (5 bases). Germline CDR1 is SGDLS and CDR2 is YYNGEE. The CDR3 totals 15 residues. V was trimmed by 0 bases and J by 0 bases, leaving 7 bases between them.

The rearrangement uses TRBV4-1 and TRBJ2-1, with a weak D call TRBD2 (6 bases). This CDR3 spans 13 amino acids. The V and J ends lost 5 bases and 12 bases respectively, with 17 bases between them. Germline-derived CDR1 and CDR2 are MGHRA and YSYEKL. CDR3 DNA sequence: TGCGCCAGCAGCTCGGGACTCGGGGCGGTGCAGTTCTTC. Protein product: CASSSGLGAVQFF.

The chain uses TRBV2 and TRBJ1-3; D unclear. The CDR3 has 16 amino acids. Germline CDR1 reads SNHLY; CDR2 reads FYNNEI. The germline V and J ends were trimmed by 8 bases and 0 bases, with 17 bases remaining between them. This CDR3 reads CASAANGRLSGNTIYF. The CDR3, as DNA: TGTGCCAGCGCCGCAAATGGTCGACTCTCTGGAAACACCATATATTTT. Complete variable domain (other parts from reference TRBV2 and TRBJ1-3): EPEVTQTPSHQVTQMGQEVILRCVPISNHLYFYWYRQILGQKVEFLVSFYNNEISEKSEIFDDQFSVERPDGSNFTLKIRSTKLEDSAMYFCASAANGRLSGNTIYFGEGSWLTVV.

The chain links TRBV5-1 to TRBJ2-7; D call uncertain. The V end was cut by 1 base, the J end by 2 bases, with 13 bases between. This CDR3 has 15 amino acids. Germline V gene lookup returns CDR1 SGHRS and CDR2 YFSETQ. CDR3 DNA: TGCGCCAGCAGCTTGAATTCAGGATCGGCCTACGAGCAGTACTTC. Its protein is CASSLNSGSAYEQYF.

The chain has TRBV28 and TRBJ2-3; perhaps TRBD2 as D (6 bases). Between the trimmed V and J ends, which lost 6 bases and 1 base, there was a span of 17 bases. Germline lookup yields CDR1 MDHEN and CDR2 SYDVKM. The CDR3 runs to 16 residues. CDR3 amino acids: CASRPQDYRGTDTQYF. The CDR3 DNA is TGTGCCAGCAGACCTCAGGACTACCGAGGCACAGATACGCAGTATTTT.

The chain recombines TRBV25-1 with TRBJ1-4; D uncertain. Germline V gene sequence: CDR1 MGHDK, CDR2 SYGVNS. This CDR3 spans 14 amino acids. V was shortened by 4 bases and J by 8 bases, with 14 bases between the two germline ends. The CDR3 sequence: CASSVPGKGEKLFF. The CDR3 nucleotides are TGTGCCAGCAGTGTACCGGGGAAGGGAGAAAAACTGTTTTTT.

The chain combines TRBV27 with TRBJ2-1; 9 nucleotides agree with TRBD2. This CDR3 is 15 amino acids long. The germline CDR1 and CDR2 sequences are MNHEY and SMNVEV (reference sequence). J lost 6 bases, V lost 3 bases, and 6 bases had no gene match. The CDR3 DNA sequence: TGTGCCAGCAGTTTTCGGGTAGCGGGAGCCAATGAGCAGTTCTTC. It yields the protein CASSFRVAGANEQFF.